Listed here are 2 T cell receptor beta chains from one sample, sequenced in a study of monozygotic twins with inflammatory bowel disease. With the 5' RACE reads reprocessed, TCRdb shows one record per CDR3 protein and no DNA. This sample's table has 200,000 to 250,000 distinct CDR3 sequences. Sequenced sample: blood. The receptors were sampled from a human donor with ulcerative colitis or Crohn's disease, or a healthy co-twin of an affected twin (not recorded which).

The chain employs TRBV30 and TRBJ2-2. The germline CDR1 and CDR2 sequences are GTSNPN and SVGIG (reference sequence). This CDR3 is built from 12 residues. CDR3 protein: CAWSVNTGELFF.

This sequence joins TRBV6-5 and TRBJ2-5; TCRdb's assignment of TRBD1 cannot be checked, as there is no DNA. The CDR3 covers 15 residues. Germline V gives CDR1 MNHEY, CDR2 SVGAGI. The CDR3 region is CASSSQGWGGETQYF.